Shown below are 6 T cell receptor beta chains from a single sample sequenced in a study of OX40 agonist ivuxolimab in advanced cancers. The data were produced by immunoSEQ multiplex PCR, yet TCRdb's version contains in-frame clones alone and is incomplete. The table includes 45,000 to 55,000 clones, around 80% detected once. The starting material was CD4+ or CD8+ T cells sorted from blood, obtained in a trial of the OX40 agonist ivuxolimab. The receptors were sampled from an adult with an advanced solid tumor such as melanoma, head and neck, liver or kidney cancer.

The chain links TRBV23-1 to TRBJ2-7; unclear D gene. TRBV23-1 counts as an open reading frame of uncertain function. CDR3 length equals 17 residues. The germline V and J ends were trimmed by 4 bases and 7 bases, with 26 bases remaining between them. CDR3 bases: TGCGCCAGCAGTCCTTACCAAAGCCCTGTGGCGGCGTTTGAGCAGTACTTC. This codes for CASSPYQSPVAAFEQYF.

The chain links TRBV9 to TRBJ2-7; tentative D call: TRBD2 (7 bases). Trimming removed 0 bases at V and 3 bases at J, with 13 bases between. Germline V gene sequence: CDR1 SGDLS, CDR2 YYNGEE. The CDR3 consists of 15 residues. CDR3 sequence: CASSVGGGDLYEQYF. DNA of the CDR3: TGTGCCAGCAGCGTAGGCGGGGGCGACCTCTACGAGCAGTACTTC. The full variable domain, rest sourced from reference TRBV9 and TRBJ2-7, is DSGVTQTPKHLITATGQRVTLRCSPRSGDLSVYWYQQSLDQGLQFLIQYYNGEERAKGNILERFSAQQFPDLHSELNLSSLELGDSALYFCASSVGGGDLYEQYFGPGTRLTVT.

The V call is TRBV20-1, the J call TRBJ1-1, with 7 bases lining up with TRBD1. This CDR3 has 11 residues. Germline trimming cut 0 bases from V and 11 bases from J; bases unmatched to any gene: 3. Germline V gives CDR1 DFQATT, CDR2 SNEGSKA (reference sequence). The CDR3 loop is CSAREGQPAFF. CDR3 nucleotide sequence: TGCAGTGCTAGAGAGGGACAGCCGGCTTTCTTT.

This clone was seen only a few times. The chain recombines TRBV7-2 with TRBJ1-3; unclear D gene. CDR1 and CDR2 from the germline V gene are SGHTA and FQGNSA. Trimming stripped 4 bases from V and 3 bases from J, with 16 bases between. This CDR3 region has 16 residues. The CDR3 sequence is CASSSSSAAGGNTIYF. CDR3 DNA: TGTGCCAGCAGCTCCTCCAGCGCCGCGGGTGGAAACACCATATATTTT.

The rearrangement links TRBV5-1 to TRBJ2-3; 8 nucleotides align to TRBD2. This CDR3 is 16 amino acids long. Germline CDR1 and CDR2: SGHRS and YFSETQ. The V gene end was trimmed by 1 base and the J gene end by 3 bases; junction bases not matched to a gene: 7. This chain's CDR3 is CASSLYRGGLTDTQYF. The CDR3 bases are TGCGCCAGCAGCTTGTACCGGGGGGGCCTAACAGATACGCAGTATTTT.

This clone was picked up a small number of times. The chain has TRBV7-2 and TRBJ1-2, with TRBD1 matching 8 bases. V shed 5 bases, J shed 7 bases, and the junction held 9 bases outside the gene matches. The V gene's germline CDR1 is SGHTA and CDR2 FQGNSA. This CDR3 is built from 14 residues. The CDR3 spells CASSLTRGQSGYTF. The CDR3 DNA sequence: TGTGCCAGCAGCCTTACCAGGGGGCAGTCTGGCTACACCTTC. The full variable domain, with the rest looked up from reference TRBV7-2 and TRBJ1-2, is GAGVSQSPSNKVTEKGKDVELRCDPISGHTALYWYRQSLGQGLEFLIYFQGNSAPDKSGLPSDRFSAERTGGSVSTLTIQRTQQEDSAVYLCASSLTRGQSGYTFGSGTRLTVV.